These 2 T cell receptor beta chains share one sample of origin, sequenced in a study of cytomegalovirus exposure and HLA in healthy donors. In the PCR, 60 Vbeta and 13 Jbeta primers were used. Profiled with immunoSEQ multiplex PCR; TCRdb holds only in-frame clones, not every one. The sample gives 75,000 to 80,000 clones, roughly 76% of which show up once; roughly 12% is in the top ten. Sequenced input: PBMCs. Every receptor here comes from a male donor in good health and CMV-seropositive.

V usage is TRBV5-3 and J usage is TRBJ2-3, with 12 bases lining up with TRBD1. TRBV5-3 is noted as an ORF with a role that remains uncertain. Trimming took 10 bases from V and 6 from J; bases not matched to a gene: 9. The CDR3 consists of 14 residues. The CDR3 bases are TGTGCCCGCCTGTCGGGACAGGGGGCCGATACGCAGTATTTT. It encodes CARLSGQGADTQYF.

The chain is built from TRBV30 and TRBJ2-7; 12 bases line up with TRBD2. The CDR3 totals 14 residues. The ends lost 4 bases at V and 6 bases at J; junction bases unmatched: 7. Per the germline V gene, CDR1 is GTSNPN and CDR2 is SVGIG (reference sequence). CDR3 in amino acids: CAWNPGLAGSEQYF. In DNA, the CDR3 is TGTGCCTGGAATCCGGGACTAGCGGGTTCCGAGCAGTACTTC.